This T cell receptor beta chain emerged from a study of cytomegalovirus exposure and HLA in healthy donors. The CDR3 covers 15 residues. The germline V and J ends were trimmed by 6 bases and 5 bases, with 16 bases remaining between them. CDR1 is LNHDA and CDR2 is SQIVND in the germline V gene (reference sequence). Study-level findings and limits: Among CMV-associated TCR beta chains, most appeared HLA-restricted in a later analysis. CMV serostatus was the sole immune exposure data available.

PCR amplification relied on 60 Vbeta primers (plus 13 Jbeta primers). Original analysis: In a later analysis, the count reached 82 million or so unique TCR beta chains, with about 12 million shared. The method was immunoSEQ multiplex PCR; TCRdb's version includes in-frame clones alone and lacks a portion of them. V, J and clone size are taken as reported in that table, and D and trimming were inferred from the DNA itself. Among 150,000 to 200,000 clones, more than 70% were seen once, and the ten largest hold roughly 12%. About this clone: Its specificity is unknown.

The chain couples TRBV19 to TRBJ1-4, with D possibly TRBD1 on 5 matching bases. The sequence derives from a man between 18 and 35 years old in good health and CMV-seropositive. The specimen was PBMCs. The CDR3: CASRPLDSRNEKLFF. The CDR3 DNA reads as TGTGCCAGTAGACCCTTAGACAGCAGAAATGAAAAACTGTTTTTT.